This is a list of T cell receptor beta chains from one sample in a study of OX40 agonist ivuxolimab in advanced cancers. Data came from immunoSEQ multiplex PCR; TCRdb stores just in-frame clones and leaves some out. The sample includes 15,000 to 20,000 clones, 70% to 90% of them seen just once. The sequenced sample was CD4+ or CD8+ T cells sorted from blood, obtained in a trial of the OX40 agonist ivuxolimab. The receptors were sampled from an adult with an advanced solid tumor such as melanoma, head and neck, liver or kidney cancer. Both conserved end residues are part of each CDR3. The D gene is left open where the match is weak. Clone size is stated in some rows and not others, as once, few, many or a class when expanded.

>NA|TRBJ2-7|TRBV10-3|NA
CAISESKGPYEQYF
TGTGCCATCAGTGAGTCCAAAGGGCCCTACGAGCAGTACTTC
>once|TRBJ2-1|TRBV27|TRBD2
CASSVGAGSYNEQFF
TGTGCCAGCAGTGTCGGAGCGGGGTCCTACAATGAGCAGTTCTTC
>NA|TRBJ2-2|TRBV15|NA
CATARGRELFF
TGTGCCACCGCCCGGGGCCGGGAGCTGTTTTTT
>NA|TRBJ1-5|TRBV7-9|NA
CASSPAGTPISNQPQHF
TGTGCCAGCAGTCCGGCCGGGACACCAATTAGCAATCAGCCCCAGCATTTT
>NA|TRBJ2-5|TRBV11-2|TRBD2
CASSSLRGGERETQYF
TGTGCCAGCAGCTCCCTTCGGGGGGGCGAACGAGAGACCCAGTACTTC
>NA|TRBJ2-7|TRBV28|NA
CASSLRWEIAYEQYF
TGTGCCAGCAGTTTACGATGGGAGATTGCCTACGAGCAGTACTTC
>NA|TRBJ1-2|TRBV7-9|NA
CASRVLTAPTNYGYTF
TGTGCCAGCAGAGTATTGACAGCGCCTACTAACTATGGCTACACCTTC
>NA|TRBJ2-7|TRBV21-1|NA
CASSKAGQGTYEQYF
TGTGCCAGCAGCAAGGCTGGACAGGGAACCTACGAGCAGTACTTC
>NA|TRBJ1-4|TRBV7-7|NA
CASSLGKQNEKLFF
TGTGCTAGCAGCTTAGGCAAACAAAATGAAAAACTGTTTTTT
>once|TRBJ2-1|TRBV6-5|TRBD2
CASSYWVAGEVNEQFF
TGTGCCAGCAGTTACTGGGTGGCGGGAGAAGTAAATGAGCAGTTCTTC
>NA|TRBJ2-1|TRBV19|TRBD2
CASSIGSGRSNEQFF
TGTGCCAGTAGTATAGGGAGCGGGAGGTCTAATGAGCAGTTCTTC
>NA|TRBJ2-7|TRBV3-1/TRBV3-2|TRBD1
CAGTGIYF
TGTGCCGGGACAGGGATTTACTTC
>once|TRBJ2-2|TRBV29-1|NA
CSLTSFAGELFF
TGCAGCTTAACTAGCTTCGCCGGGGAGCTGTTTTTT
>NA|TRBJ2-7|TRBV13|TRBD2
CASTKGGGRAVDEQYF
TGTGCCAGCACTAAAGGGGGCGGGAGGGCCGTCGACGAGCAGTACTTC
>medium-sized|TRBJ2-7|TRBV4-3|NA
CASSQDRLAGTYEQYF
TGCGCCAGCAGCCAAGATCGGTTGGCGGGAACCTACGAGCAGTACTTC
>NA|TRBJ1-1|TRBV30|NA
CAWSVGRLNTEAFF
TGTGCCTGGAGTGTGGGCCGATTGAACACTGAAGCTTTCTTT
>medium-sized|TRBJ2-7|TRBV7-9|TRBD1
CASSQTTGGTGLFEQYF
TGTGCCAGCAGCCAAACTACAGGGGGGACAGGGTTATTCGAGCAGTACTTC
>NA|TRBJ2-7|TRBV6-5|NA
CASSAREFHEQYF
TGTGCCAGCAGCGCCCGGGAATTCCACGAGCAGTACTTC
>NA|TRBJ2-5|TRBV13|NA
CASRLGSSRSRVETQYF
TGTGCCAGCAGATTAGGTTCTAGCCGCTCCAGGGTGGAGACCCAGTACTTC
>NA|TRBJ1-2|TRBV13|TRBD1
CASSTGTGAKYGYTF
TGTGCCAGCAGCACAGGGACAGGGGCGAAATATGGCTACACCTTC
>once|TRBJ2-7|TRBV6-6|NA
CASSPGEYEQYF
TGTGCCAGCAGCCCAGGGGAGTACGAGCAGTACTTC
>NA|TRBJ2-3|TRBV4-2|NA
CASRFGDTQYF
TGTGCCAGCAGATTTGGAGATACGCAGTATTTT
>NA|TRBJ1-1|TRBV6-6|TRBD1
CASSWGTGRAFF
TGTGCCAGCAGTTGGGGGACAGGGAGAGCTTTCTTT
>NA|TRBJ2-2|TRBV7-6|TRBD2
CASSWPGGGSQNTGELFF
TGTGCCAGCAGCTGGCCGGGAGGCGGGAGTCAGAACACCGGGGAGCTGTTTTTT
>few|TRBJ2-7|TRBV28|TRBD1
CASSLPGTVLPYEQYF
TGTGCCAGCAGTCTCCCCGGGACAGTCTTACCCTACGAGCAGTACTTC
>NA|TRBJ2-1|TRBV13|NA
CASSLASENEQFF
TGTGCCAGCAGCTTAGCTTCCGAGAATGAGCAGTTCTTC
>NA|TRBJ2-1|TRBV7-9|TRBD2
CAKGGLADNEQFF
TGTGCCAAGGGGGGACTAGCGGACAATGAGCAGTTCTTC
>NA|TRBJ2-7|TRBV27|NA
CASSFGGARYEQYF
TGTGCCAGCAGTTTTGGGGGAGCGAGATACGAGCAGTACTTC
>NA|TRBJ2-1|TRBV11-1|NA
CASISVPSYNEQFF
TGTGCCAGCATATCGGTTCCCTCCTACAATGAGCAGTTCTTC
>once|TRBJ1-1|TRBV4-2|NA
CASSPLGGAWGALNTEAFF
TGTGCCAGCAGCCCCTTAGGAGGCGCATGGGGCGCTTTGAACACTGAAGCTTTCTTT
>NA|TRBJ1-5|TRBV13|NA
CASSLRRDQPQHF
TGTGCCAGCAGCTTACGGAGGGATCAGCCCCAGCATTTT
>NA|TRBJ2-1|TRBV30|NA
CAWIKAYGEQFF
TGTGCCTGGATTAAGGCTTACGGTGAGCAGTTCTTC
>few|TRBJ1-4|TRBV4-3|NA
CASSQDDATNEKLFF
TGCGCCAGCAGCCAAGATGACGCAACTAATGAAAAACTGTTTTTT
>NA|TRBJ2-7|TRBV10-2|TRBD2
CASGPSGSSYEQYF
TGCGCCAGCGGCCCTAGCGGGAGCTCCTACGAGCAGTACTTC
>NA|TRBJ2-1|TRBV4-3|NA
CASSQDQVGSSYNEQFF
TGCGCCAGCAGCCAAGATCAGGTAGGGAGCTCCTACAATGAGCAGTTCTTC
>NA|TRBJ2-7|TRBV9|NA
CASGRFYEQYF
TGTGCCAGCGGACGATTCTACGAGCAGTACTTC